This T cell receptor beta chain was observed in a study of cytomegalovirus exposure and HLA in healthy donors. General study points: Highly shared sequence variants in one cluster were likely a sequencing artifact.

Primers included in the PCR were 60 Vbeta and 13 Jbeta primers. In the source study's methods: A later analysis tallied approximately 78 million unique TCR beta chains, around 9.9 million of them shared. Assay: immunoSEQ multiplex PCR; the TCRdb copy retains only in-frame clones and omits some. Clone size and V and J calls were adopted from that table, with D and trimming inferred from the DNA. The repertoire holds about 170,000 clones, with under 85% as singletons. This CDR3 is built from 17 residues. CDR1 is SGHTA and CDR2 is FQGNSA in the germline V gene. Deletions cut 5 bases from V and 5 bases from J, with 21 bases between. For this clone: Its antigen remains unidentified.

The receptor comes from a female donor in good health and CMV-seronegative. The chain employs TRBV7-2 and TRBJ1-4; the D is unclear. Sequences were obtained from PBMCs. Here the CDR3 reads CASSPSFVQENNEKLFF. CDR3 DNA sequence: TGTGCCAGCAGCCCTAGCTTTGTGCAGGAGAACAATGAAAAACTGTTTTTT. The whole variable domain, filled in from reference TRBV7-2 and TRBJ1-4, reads GAGVSQSPSNKVTEKGKDVELRCDPISGHTALYWYRQSLGQGLEFLIYFQGNSAPDKSGLPSDRFSAERTGGSVSTLTIQRTQQEDSAVYLCASSPSFVQENNEKLFFGSGTQLSVL.